The 21 T cell receptor beta chains reported below all come from one sample, sequenced in a study of T cell responses to AZD1222 COVID-19 vaccine. This table comes from immunoSEQ multiplex PCR, and its TCRdb copy is limited to in-frame clones, with some not included. The sample lists some 99,000 clones, approximately 84% seen once, with 14% in the top ten. This specimen was peripheral blood, taken 28 days after the second AZD1222 dose. Receptors were obtained from an adult who received the AZD1222 COVID-19 vaccine.

The chain combines TRBV27 with TRBJ2-2; 9 positions agree with TRBD1. Germline V CDR1 and CDR2: MNHEY, SMNVEV (reference sequence). V lost 3 bases to trimming and J lost 6 bases; unmatched junction nucleotides: 5. The CDR3 spans 15 residues. The CDR3 DNA reads TGTGCCAGCAGTTTTGGACAGGGGTCCTCCGGGGAGCTGTTTTTT. Its translation is CASSFGQGSSGELFF.

The J gene is TRBJ2-7, the V gene TRBV5-1; D is undetermined. The CDR3 spans 13 residues. Germline V gene sequence: CDR1 SGHRS, CDR2 YFSETQ. V was cut by 0 bases and J by 1 base, with 5 bases left in between. The CDR3 sequence: CASSLAGSYEQYF. DNA of the CDR3: TGCGCCAGCAGCTTGGCCGGTTCCTACGAGCAGTACTTC.

The chain recombines TRBV3-1 (or the pseudogene TRBV3-2) with TRBJ1-6; TRBD1 agrees at 9 bases. Per germline, CDR1 LGHDT and CDR2 YNNKEL (reference sequence). Losses at the gene ends were 4 bases for V and 8 bases for J; bases not matched to a gene: 3. The CDR3 contains 14 residues. CDR3 nucleotides: TGTGCCAGCAGCCCGACAGGGGGGGATTCACCCCTCCACTTT. Amino acid sequence: CASSPTGGDSPLHF.

The chain uses TRBV5-1 and TRBJ2-2, with 7 positions matching TRBD1. V lost 4 bases to trimming and J lost 7 bases; unmatched junction nucleotides: 7. Germline V gene sequence: CDR1 SGHRS, CDR2 YFSETQ. The CDR3 extends over 14 amino acids. The CDR3 here is CASSTTGVSGELFF. The CDR3 DNA sequence: TGCGCCAGCAGCACCACAGGGGTGAGCGGGGAGCTGTTTTTT.

This sequence joins TRBV11-1 and TRBJ2-7; 9 bases match TRBD1. Germline V gene data show CDR1 as SGHAT and CDR2 as FQDESV (reference sequence). Trimming at V came to 5 bases and at J to 4 bases, leaving 6 bases not matched to a gene. CDR3 size: 14 residues. The chain's CDR3 is CASSRQGVRYEQYF. The CDR3 nucleotides read TGTGCCAGCAGCCGACAGGGGGTCCGGTACGAGCAGTACTTC. Filled out from reference TRBV11-1 and TRBJ2-7, the complete variable domain reads EAEVAQSPRYKITEKSQAVAFWCDPISGHATLYWYRQILGQGPELLVQFQDESVVDDSQLPKDRFSAERLKGVDSTLKIQPAELGDSAMYLCASSRQGVRYEQYFGPGTRLTVT.

This CDR3 reads CASSGPRGSSYNSPLHF. The CDR3 coding sequence is TGTGCCAGCAGTGGACCAAGGGGATCCTCCTATAATTCACCCCTCCACTTT. This sequence joins TRBV6-1 and TRBJ1-6; perhaps TRBD1 as D (5 bases). Germline values: CDR1 MNHNS, CDR2 SASEGT. The CDR3 is made up of 17 amino acids. Trimming removed 4 bases from V and 0 bases from J, with 13 bases in between.

The rearrangement uses TRBV7-9 and TRBJ1-1; D uncertain. The V end was cut by 1 base, the J end by 3 bases, with 3 bases between. CDR3 length: 12 amino acids. The germline CDR1 and CDR2 sequences are SEHNR and FQNEAQ (reference sequence). The CDR3 reads CASSLGYTEAFF. CDR3 DNA: TGTGCCAGCAGCTTAGGGTACACTGAAGCTTTCTTT. The full variable domain, its missing parts supplied by reference TRBV7-9 and TRBJ1-1, is DTGVSQNPRHKITKRGQNVTFRCDPISEHNRLYWYRQTLGQGPEFLTYFQNEAQLEKSRLLSDRFSAERPKGSFSTLEIQRTEQGDSAMYLCASSLGYTEAFFGQGTRLTVV.

The J gene is TRBJ2-2, the V gene TRBV10-2; the match to TRBD1 covers 12 bases. V was clipped by 6 bases and J by 2 bases; unmatched bases: 1. This CDR3 region has 15 residues. Germline V gene data show CDR1 as WSHSY and CDR2 as SAAADI. CDR3 sequence: CASSGTGGNTGELFF. In DNA, the CDR3 is TGCGCCAGCAGCGGGACAGGGGGCAACACCGGGGAGCTGTTTTTT.

The chain employs TRBV19 and TRBJ2-1; D could derive from TRBD1 or TRBD2 (5 bases each). The CDR3 totals 13 residues. CDR1 is LNHDA, CDR2 SQIVND, per germline (reference sequence). Trimming stripped 2 bases from V and 7 bases from J, with 9 bases between. CDR3 in amino acids: CASSITGLNEQFF. CDR3 nucleotide sequence: TGTGCCAGTAGTATAACAGGACTGAATGAGCAGTTCTTC.

The rearrangement uses TRBV5-6 and TRBJ1-3, with D unclear. The CDR3 length is 11 residues. The germline V gene encodes CDR1 SGHDT and CDR2 YYEEEE. Trimming shortened V by 4 bases and J by 9 bases, and 8 bases separated the two germline ends. CDR3 sequence: CASSLRSTIYF. The CDR3 nucleotides read TGTGCCAGCAGCCTTAGAAGCACCATATATTTT.

In DNA form, the CDR3 reads TGTGCCAGCAGCTTGGTAGGAAGAGGTGAGCAGTTCTTC. Translated, it gives CASSLVGRGEQFF. The chain carries TRBV5-8 and TRBJ2-1; D remains ambiguous. CDR3 length equals 13 residues. Deletions cut 0 bases from V and 9 bases from J, with 10 bases between. Germline V gene data show CDR1 as SGHTS and CDR2 as YDEGEE.

This clone was recorded once. The chain recombines TRBV19 with TRBJ2-5; tentative D call: TRBD1 (5 bases). The CDR3 runs to 16 residues. CDR1 and CDR2 from the germline V gene are LNHDA and SQIVND (reference sequence). Between the trimmed V and J ends, which lost 3 bases and 3 bases, there was a span of 17 bases. The CDR3 sequence is CASSMGPGQGEETQYF. The CDR3 nucleotides read TGTGCCAGTAGTATGGGTCCAGGGCAAGGTGAAGAGACCCAGTACTTC.

The chain employs TRBV18 and TRBJ1-4; D unclear. The CDR3 contains 15 residues. Trimming took off 0 bases at V and 6 bases at J, with 11 bases between the two ends. The germline CDR1 and CDR2 sequences are KGHSH and LQKENI. CDR3 region: CASSPPQDTHEKLFF. DNA for the CDR3: TGTGCCAGCTCACCACCGCAGGATACACATGAAAAACTGTTTTTT.

The V gene is TRBV4-3, the J gene TRBJ1-2; D gene unclear. V lost 0 bases, J lost 13 bases, and 21 bases lay in between. The CDR3 has 15 residues. Germline CDR1 LGHNA, CDR2 YSLEER. CDR3 in amino acids: CASSQDAQRSMGGTF. In nucleotides, the CDR3 is TGCGCCAGCAGCCAAGATGCACAGCGGTCGATGGGAGGCACCTTC.

V usage is TRBV6-2 or TRBV6-3 and J usage is TRBJ2-7; 7 nucleotides agree with TRBD2. This CDR3 contains 18 residues. Germline loops: CDR1 MNHEY, CDR2 SVGEGT. J lost 0 bases, V lost 2 bases, and 13 bases had no gene match. CDR3 in DNA: TGTGCCAGCAGTTACCAACGCCTGTCCGGGGGGATCTCCTACGAGCAGTACTTC. It yields the protein CASSYQRLSGGISYEQYF.

This clone occurred a few times. The chain carries TRBV19 and TRBJ2-7; D gene unclear. Trimming pared 3 bases from V and 3 bases from J, leaving 15 bases between. The CDR3 length is 15 residues. The germline CDR1 and CDR2 sequences are LNHDA and SQIVND (reference sequence). The CDR3 nucleotides are TGTGCCAGTAGTATGAAGTTAAACCCGCACTACGAGCAGTACTTC. This codes for CASSMKLNPHYEQYF.

The chain couples TRBV2 to TRBJ2-2; no reliable D call. CDR1 and CDR2 from the germline V gene are SNHLY and FYNNEI. The CDR3 consists of 15 residues. V dropped 6 bases and J dropped 2 bases, with 13 bases sitting between them. The CDR3 here is CASSNLNSNTGELFF. The CDR3 DNA reads as TGTGCCAGCAGCAATCTCAACAGTAACACCGGGGAGCTGTTTTTT. The variable domain in full, completed from reference TRBV2 and TRBJ2-2, reads EPEVTQTPSHQVTQMGQEVILRCVPISNHLYFYWYRQILGQKVEFLVSFYNNEISEKSEIFDDQFSVERPDGSNFTLKIRSTKLEDSAMYFCASSNLNSNTGELFFGEGSRLTVL.

This sequence joins TRBV27 and TRBJ2-3, with 10 bases that match TRBD1. The CDR3 covers 15 residues. The germline V gene encodes CDR1 MNHEY and CDR2 SMNVEV (reference sequence). J gave up 0 bases and V 5 bases, and 2 bases lay outside the gene matches. The CDR3 sequence is CASSKGQGSTDTQYF. DNA for the CDR3: TGTGCCAGCAGTAAGGGACAGGGGAGCACAGATACGCAGTATTTT.

V and J are TRBV2 and TRBJ2-7; D gene ambiguous. This CDR3 has 13 amino acids. CDR1 SNHLY and CDR2 FYNNEI come from the germline V gene. V shed 4 bases and J shed 1 base, with 8 bases lying between them. As DNA, the CDR3 is TGTGCCAGCAGTGTCTTTCAGTCCTACGAGCAGTACTTC. Translation gives CASSVFQSYEQYF.

The rearrangement joins TRBV14 to TRBJ2-7, with 11 bases identical to TRBD2. V shed 0 bases, J shed 3 bases, and the junction held 1 base outside the gene matches. The CDR3 extends over 15 amino acids. Germline assignment: CDR1 SGHDN and CDR2 FVKESK. The CDR3 is CASSQEGLAVYEQYF. The CDR3 DNA reads as TGTGCCAGCAGCCAAGAGGGACTAGCGGTCTACGAGCAGTACTTC.

The chain employs TRBV15 and TRBJ2-7; D gene ambiguous. This CDR3 contains 12 residues. Germline V gene lookup returns CDR1 LNHNV and CDR2 YYDKDF (reference sequence). Between the trimmed V and J ends, which lost 3 bases and 5 bases, there was a span of 8 bases. CDR3 bases: TGTGCCACCAGCAGGCCGCCTGACGAGCAGTACTTC. Translated, it gives CATSRPPDEQYF. The full variable domain, completed using reference TRBV15 and TRBJ2-7, is DAMVIQNPRYQVTQFGKPVTLSCSQTLNHNVMYWYQQKSSQAPKLLFHYYDKDFNNEADTPDNFQSRRPNTSFCFLDIRSPGLGDTAMYLCATSRPPDEQYFGPGTRLTVT.